This TCR beta chain originates from a study of blood T cell repertoires in COVID-19 (dated by TCRdb to about 2020). General notes on the study: Samples from collaborators originated in the United States, Italy and Spain and spanned both the acute and convalescent phases of COVID-19. HLA class I and class II types, where available, came from metadata supplied by the sample provider rather than from assay-based typing. Sample metadata almost always included a de-identified subject ID, COVID-19 status, age in years and sex. The material from the prospective study consisted of cDNA or gDNA derived from T cells, B-cell-depleted T cells, or PBMCs. A freely available public database, intended as a resource for researchers studying the immune response to SARS-CoV-2, is where the repertoires were released. Deeply sampled blood TCRbeta repertoires from subjects exposed to, actively infected with, or recovered from COVID-19 were included in the dataset. Samples were obtained from the ongoing ImmuneRACE study (first 160 participants) and from 1,000 to 1,500 subjects provided by 6 global collaborators. Results the study describes overall, beyond this receptor: How much clinical and demographic metadata was included differed by source and by participant, and the metadata was provided uncurated.

TCRbeta CDR3 regions were amplified from genomic DNA by means of the immunoSEQ Assay, a bias-controlled multiplex PCR. In the paper's pipeline: The number of nucleated cells in each sample was estimated by amplification of reference gene primers within the assay. To quantify the absolute abundance of each unique TCRbeta CDR3 rearrangement, sequence reads were collapsed and filtered. For each sample, productive Simpson clonality was calculated as the square root of Simpson's diversity index across productive rearrangements. This immuneACCESS table, as held by TCRdb, lists in-frame sequences with V and J called but not all clones. Of the missing ones, under half trace to an unresolved V gene in checked studies; the others have no known cause. The DNA was the basis for D and trimming; V, J and clone size are from that table. Present in this sample are roughly 350,000 clones, about 90% of which were seen just once. Of the sample, about 6% is held by the ten largest clones.

One collaborating source in Seattle enrolled patients during active infection and followed them longitudinally through the course of disease. Whole blood was collected in K2EDTA tubes by collaborating institutions according to the institutions' own protocols. Collaborator samples were shipped for TCRbeta analysis as frozen whole blood, isolated PBMCs, or DNA extracted from either sample type. This clone was picked up one time. Its binding antigen is unknown. Per-nucleotide qualities are absent, and no much larger clonotype sits a single base away. V loses 6 bases, J loses 8 bases, and the germline ends lie 16 bases apart. CDR1 is given as MDHEN and CDR2 as SYDVKM, both from the germline V gene. The CDR3 starts with the cysteine, ends with the phenylalanine, and has 13 residues. Only the CDR3 DNA stays, 39 bases, in frame from base 1.

The V and J segments used are TRBV28 and TRBJ1-1, with the D gene not confidently named. Sequencing was performed on peripheral blood. The sequence came from a woman in her forties or fifties with COVID-19, enrolled during active disease. The nucleotide sequence reads as follows: TGTGCCAGCAGCCTACGGTTTGATACCGAAGCTTTCTTT. This gives the protein CASSLRFDTEAFF.